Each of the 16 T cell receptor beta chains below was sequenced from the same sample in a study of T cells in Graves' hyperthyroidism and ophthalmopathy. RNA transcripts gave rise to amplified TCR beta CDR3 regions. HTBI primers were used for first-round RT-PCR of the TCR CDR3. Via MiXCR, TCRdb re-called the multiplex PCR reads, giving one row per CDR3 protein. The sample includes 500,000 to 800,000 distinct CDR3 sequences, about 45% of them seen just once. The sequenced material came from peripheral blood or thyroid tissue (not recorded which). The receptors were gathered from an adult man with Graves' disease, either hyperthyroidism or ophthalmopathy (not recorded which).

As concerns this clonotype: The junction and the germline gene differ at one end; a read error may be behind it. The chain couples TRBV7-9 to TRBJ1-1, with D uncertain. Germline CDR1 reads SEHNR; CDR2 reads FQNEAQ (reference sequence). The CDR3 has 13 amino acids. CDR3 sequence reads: CASSPHTATEALF. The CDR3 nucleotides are TGTGCCAGCAGCCCCCACACCGCCACTGAAGCCCTCTTT.

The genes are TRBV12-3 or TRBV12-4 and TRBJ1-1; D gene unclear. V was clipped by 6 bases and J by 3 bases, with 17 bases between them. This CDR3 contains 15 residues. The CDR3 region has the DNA TGTGCCAGCAGGTCGAGAGGTAGGGTAGACACTGAAGCTTTCTTT. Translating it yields CASRSRGRVDTEAFF.

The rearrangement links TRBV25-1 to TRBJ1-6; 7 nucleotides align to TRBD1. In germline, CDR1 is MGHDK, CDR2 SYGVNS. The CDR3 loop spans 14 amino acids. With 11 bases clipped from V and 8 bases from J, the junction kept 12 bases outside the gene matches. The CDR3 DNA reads TGTGCCTGGAGTACAAGACAGGGCCATTCACCCCTCCACTTT. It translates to CAWSTRQGHSPLHF.

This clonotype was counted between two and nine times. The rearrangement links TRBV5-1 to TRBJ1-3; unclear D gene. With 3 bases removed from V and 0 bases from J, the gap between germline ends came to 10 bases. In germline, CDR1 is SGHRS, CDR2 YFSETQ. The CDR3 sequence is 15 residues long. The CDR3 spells CASSSTTSSGNTIYF. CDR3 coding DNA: TGCGCCAGCAGCTCAACTACGAGCTCTGGAAACACCATATATTTT.

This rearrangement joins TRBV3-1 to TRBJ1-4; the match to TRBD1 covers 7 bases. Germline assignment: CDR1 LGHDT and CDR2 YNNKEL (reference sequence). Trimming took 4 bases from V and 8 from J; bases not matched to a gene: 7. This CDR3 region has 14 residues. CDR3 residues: CASSPAGTEEKLFF. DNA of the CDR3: TGTGCCAGCAGCCCGGCCGGGACAGAAGAAAAACTGTTTTTT.

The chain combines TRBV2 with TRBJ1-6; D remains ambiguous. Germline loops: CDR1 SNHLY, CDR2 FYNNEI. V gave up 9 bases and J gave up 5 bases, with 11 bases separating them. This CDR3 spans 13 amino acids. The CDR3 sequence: CARRTLDNSPLHF. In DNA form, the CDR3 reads TGTGCCAGGAGGACCCTAGATAATTCACCCCTCCACTTT.

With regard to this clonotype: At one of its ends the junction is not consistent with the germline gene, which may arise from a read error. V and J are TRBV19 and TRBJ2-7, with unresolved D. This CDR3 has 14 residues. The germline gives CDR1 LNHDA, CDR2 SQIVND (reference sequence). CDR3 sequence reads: CASSIDRQAYEQCF. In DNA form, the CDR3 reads TGTGCCAGTAGTATAGATCGACAAGCCTACGAGCAGTGCTTC.

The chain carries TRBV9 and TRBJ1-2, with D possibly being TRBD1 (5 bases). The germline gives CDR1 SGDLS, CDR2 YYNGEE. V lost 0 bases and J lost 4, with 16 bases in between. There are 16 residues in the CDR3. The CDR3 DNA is TGTGCCAGCAGCGTAGACGGGGGTTACGGGAGCTATGGCTACACCTTC. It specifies CASSVDGGYGSYGYTF.

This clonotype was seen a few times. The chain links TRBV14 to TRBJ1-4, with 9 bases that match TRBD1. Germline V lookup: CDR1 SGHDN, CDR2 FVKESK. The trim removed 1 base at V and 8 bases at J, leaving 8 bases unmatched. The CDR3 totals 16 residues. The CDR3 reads CASSQAPDRGREKLFF. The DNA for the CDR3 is TGTGCCAGCAGCCAAGCTCCGGACAGGGGACGAGAAAAACTGTTTTTT.

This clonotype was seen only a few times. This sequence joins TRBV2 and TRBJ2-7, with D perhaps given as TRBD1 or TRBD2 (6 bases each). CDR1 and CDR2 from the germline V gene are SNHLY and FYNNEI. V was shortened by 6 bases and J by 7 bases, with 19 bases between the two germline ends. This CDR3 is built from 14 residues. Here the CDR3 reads CASRFLGGAGEQYF. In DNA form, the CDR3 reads TGTGCCAGCAGGTTTCTCGGGGGCGCGGGGGAGCAGTACTTC.

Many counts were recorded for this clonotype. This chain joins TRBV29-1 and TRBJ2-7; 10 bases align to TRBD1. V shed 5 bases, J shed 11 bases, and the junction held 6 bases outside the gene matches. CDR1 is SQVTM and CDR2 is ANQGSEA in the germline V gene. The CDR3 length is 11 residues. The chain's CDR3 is CSVSTGQGEYF. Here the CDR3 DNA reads TGCAGCGTTTCTACCGGACAGGGGGAGTACTTC.

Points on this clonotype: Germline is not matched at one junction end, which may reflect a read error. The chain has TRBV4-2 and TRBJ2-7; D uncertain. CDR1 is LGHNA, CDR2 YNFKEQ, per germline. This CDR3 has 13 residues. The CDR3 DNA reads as TGTGCCAGCAGCCACCAAAGCTCCCACGAGCAGTACTTC. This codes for CASSHQSSHEQYF.

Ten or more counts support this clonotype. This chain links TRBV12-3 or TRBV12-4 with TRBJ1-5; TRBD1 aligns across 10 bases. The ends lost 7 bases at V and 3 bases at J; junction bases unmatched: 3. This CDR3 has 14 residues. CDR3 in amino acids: CASKDRGANQPQHF. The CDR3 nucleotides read TGTGCCAGCAAGGACAGGGGGGCCAATCAGCCCCAGCATTTT.

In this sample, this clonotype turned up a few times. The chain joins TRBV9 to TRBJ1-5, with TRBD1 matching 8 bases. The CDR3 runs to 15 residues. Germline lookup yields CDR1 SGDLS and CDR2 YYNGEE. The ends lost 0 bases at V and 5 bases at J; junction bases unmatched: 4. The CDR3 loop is CASSVGGQGHQPQHF. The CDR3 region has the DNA TGTGCCAGCAGCGTAGGCGGACAGGGCCATCAGCCCCAGCATTTT.

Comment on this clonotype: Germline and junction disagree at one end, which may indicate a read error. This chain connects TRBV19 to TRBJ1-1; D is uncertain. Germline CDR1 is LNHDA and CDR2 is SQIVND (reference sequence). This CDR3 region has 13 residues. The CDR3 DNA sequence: TGTGCCAGTAGTCAGAGGATGAACACTGAAGCTATCTTT. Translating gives CASSQRMNTEAIF.

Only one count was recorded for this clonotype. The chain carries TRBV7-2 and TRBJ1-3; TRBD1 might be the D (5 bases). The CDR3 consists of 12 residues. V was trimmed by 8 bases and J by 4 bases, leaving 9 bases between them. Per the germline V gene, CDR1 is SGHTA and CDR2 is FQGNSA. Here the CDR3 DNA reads TGTGCCAGCGGGGGATCCGGAAACACCATATATTTT. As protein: CASGGSGNTIYF.